This TCR beta chain was recorded in a study of tumor-infiltrating lymphocytes in primary liver carcinoma. Study context: Primary liver carcinomas in the patients were surgically resected.

From approximately 450 ng total RNA, TCR beta cDNA was generated with a primer in the constant region. ARM-PCR was slightly modified, and three nested multiplex PCR rounds with it gave rise to the TCR beta libraries. A C-beta reverse primer and TRBV1-TRBV30 forward primers served in each of the first two PCR rounds, at roughly 10 cycles apiece. TCRdb re-called the multiplex PCR reads with MiXCR, one entry per CDR3 protein. The data contain 300,000 to 400,000 distinct CDR3 sequences, approximately 60% of them seen just once; the ten biggest clones take up roughly 9%. Study-wide findings and caveats: In tumor-adjacent and tumor-blood pairs, overlap was lower than in tumor region pairs.

This clonotype has ten or more counts. What it recognizes is unknown. Per germline, CDR1 SQVTM and CDR2 ANQGSEA. The CDR3 consists of 13 residues. The J segment lost 3 bases and the V segment lost 5 bases, leaving 7 bases of the junction unmatched. Unsorted whole blood supplied the blood RNA, and germline DNA was isolated too. Chronic HBV infection was present in the patients, who were treatment-naive. The receptor was derived from a man aged 40-55 years with primary liver carcinoma and hepatitis B virus infection. Sample: peripheral blood. V usage is TRBV29-1 and J usage is TRBJ2-7, with 7 bases lining up with TRBD1. CDR3 loop: CSVFGQDDYEQYF. DNA of the CDR3: TGCAGCGTTTTCGGACAGGATGACTACGAGCAGTACTTC.